One and the same sample provided the 19 T cell receptor beta chains below, sequenced in a study of blood T cell repertoires in COVID-19. The protocol was immunoSEQ multiplex PCR, while the TCRdb copy is restricted to in-frame clones and leaves out a portion. The sample lists some 250,000 clones, approximately 83% occurring once. What was sequenced was peripheral blood. These receptors were collected from a woman aged 25 to 39 who had recovered from COVID-19.

The chain has TRBV9 and TRBJ1-3; D not certain. CDR3 length: 16 residues. Per germline, CDR1 SGDLS and CDR2 YYNGEE. Trimming cost V 2 bases and J 4 bases, with 16 bases left between them. CDR3 sequence reads: CASSVQDFTAGNTIYF. For the CDR3, the DNA is TGTGCCAGCAGCGTCCAGGACTTTACGGCGGGAAACACCATATATTTT.

The J gene is TRBJ2-3, the V gene TRBV2; a possible D gene is TRBD2 (7 bases). The CDR3 loop spans 14 amino acids. V was shortened by 8 bases and J by 6 bases, with 18 bases between the two germline ends. The germline CDR1 and CDR2 sequences are SNHLY and FYNNEI. The CDR3 is CASGTRRGGDTQYF. CDR3 nucleotide sequence: TGTGCCAGCGGTACTAGGAGGGGGGGGGATACGCAGTATTTT.

CDR3 bases: TGTGCCAGCAGCTTATCCTTTAACTATGGCTACACCTTC. This gives the protein CASSLSFNYGYTF. This chain links TRBV7-2 with TRBJ1-2; no clear D gene. CDR1 SGHTA and CDR2 FQGNSA come from the germline V gene. CDR3 length: 13 residues. Trimming stripped 2 bases from V and 1 base from J, with 5 bases between.

This clone was detected only once. The CDR3 reads CASSLVDGTDGYTF. The CDR3 DNA sequence: TGTGCCAGCAGCTTGGTCGACGGGACAGACGGCTACACCTTC. The chain carries TRBV5-4 and TRBJ1-2, with 7 positions matching TRBD1. V shed 0 bases and J 8 bases; nucleotides not matched to a gene: 7. Germline CDR1 reads SGHNT; CDR2 reads YYREEE (reference sequence). The CDR3 spans 14 residues.

The J gene is TRBJ2-2, the V gene TRBV2, with 11 bases that match TRBD2. This CDR3 is built from 17 residues. Trimming at V came to 4 bases and at J to 5 bases, leaving 9 bases not matched to a gene. Germline CDR1 reads SNHLY; CDR2 reads FYNNEI. CDR3 sequence (DNA): TGTGCCAGCAGTGGAGGAAGGGGGACTAGCGGAACCGGGGAGCTGTTTTTT. It is translated as CASSGGRGTSGTGELFF.

V gene TRBV14 combines with J gene TRBJ2-1; no clear D gene. The V gene lost 1 base and the J gene lost 7 bases, with 8 bases spanning the gap. The CDR3 is 13 amino acids. CDR1 is SGHDN, CDR2 FVKESK, per germline. In nucleotides, the CDR3 is TGTGCCAGCAGCCAAGGGAGCGCGAATGAGCAGTTCTTC. Its protein product is CASSQGSANEQFF.

In nucleotides, the CDR3 is TGTGCCAGTTCCCGGGACAGTTACAATGAGCAGTTCTTC. Residues: CASSRDSYNEQFF. J is TRBJ2-1 and V is TRBV5-5; 7 nucleotides match TRBD1. The germline gives CDR1 SGHKS, CDR2 YYEKEE (reference sequence). The V and J ends lost 8 bases and 4 bases, in that order; junction bases with no gene match: 6. This CDR3 has 13 amino acids.

This clone was observed once. The rearrangement links TRBV7-9 to TRBJ2-3; D may be TRBD1 (6 bases). CDR1 is SEHNR, CDR2 FQNEAQ, per germline (reference sequence). This CDR3 is 19 amino acids long. Deletions cut 2 bases from V and 1 base from J, with 22 bases between. The CDR3 sequence: CASSLLGASGFRGTDTQYF. As DNA, the CDR3 is TGTGCCAGCAGCTTATTGGGGGCCTCGGGTTTTCGTGGCACAGATACGCAGTATTTT.

The count of this clone is one. The rearrangement joins TRBV10-3 to TRBJ2-1; the match to TRBD2 covers 7 bases. The CDR3 covers 13 residues. V dropped 5 bases and J dropped 9; count of bases not matched to a gene: 7. The V gene's germline CDR1 is ENHRY and CDR2 SYGVKD. CDR3 sequence: CAISLGPGGEQFF. CDR3 coding DNA: TGTGCCATCAGTCTGGGACCGGGGGGTGAGCAGTTCTTC.

The chain employs TRBV2 and TRBJ2-1; D is undetermined. The CDR3 is 11 amino acids. Germline CDR1 reads SNHLY; CDR2 reads FYNNEI. Trimming stripped 4 bases from V and 6 bases from J, with 4 bases between. DNA for the CDR3: TGTGCCAGCAGTGCCCTCAATGAGCAGTTCTTC. It specifies CASSALNEQFF. The complete variable domain, with remaining parts taken from reference TRBV2 and TRBJ2-1, reads EPEVTQTPSHQVTQMGQEVILRCVPISNHLYFYWYRQILGQKVEFLVSFYNNEISEKSEIFDDQFSVERPDGSNFTLKIRSTKLEDSAMYFCASSALNEQFFGPGTRLTVL.

The J gene is TRBJ1-1, the V gene TRBV6-5; no firm D call. Germline V gene lookup returns CDR1 MNHEY and CDR2 SVGAGI. This CDR3 region has 15 residues. V lost 0 bases and J lost 1, with 9 bases in between. The chain's CDR3 is CASSYSYSANTEAFF. The DNA of the CDR3 is TGTGCCAGCAGTTACTCGTACAGTGCGAACACTGAAGCTTTCTTT.

This chain uses TRBV4-1 with TRBJ2-3, with D possibly being TRBD1 (6 bases). The germline CDR1 and CDR2 sequences are MGHRA and YSYEKL. V was cut by 5 bases and J by 2 bases, with 8 bases left in between. This CDR3 has 13 amino acids. CDR3 DNA: TGCGCCAGCAGCACAGGGTTCACAGATACGCAGTATTTT. The encoded protein is CASSTGFTDTQYF.

The gene calls are TRBV11-2 and TRBJ1-1; D remains ambiguous. The V gene's germline CDR1 is SGHAT and CDR2 FQNNGV. Trimming cost V 1 base and J 6 bases, with 12 bases left between them. This CDR3 contains 14 residues. DNA of the CDR3: TGTGCCAGCAGCTTAGTTCTCAATAGAGCTGAAGCTTTCTTT. Its translation: CASSLVLNRAEAFF. Drawing the rest from reference TRBV11-2 and TRBJ1-1, the complete variable domain is EAGVAQSPRYKIIEKRQSVAFWCNPISGHATLYWYQQILGQGPKLLIQFQNNGVVDDSQLPKDRFSAERLKGVDSTLKIQPAKLEDSAVYLCASSLVLNRAEAFFGQGTRLTVV.

CDR3 residues: CASSEYRETGELFF. The CDR3 DNA is TGTGCCAGCAGTGAATACAGGGAAACCGGGGAGCTGTTTTTT. The chain recombines TRBV6-1 with TRBJ2-2, with a weak D call TRBD1 (6 bases). The V end was cut by 2 bases, the J end by 5 bases, with 9 bases between. CDR3 size: 14 residues. Germline CDR1 reads MNHNS; CDR2 reads SASEGT.

This clone was detected only once. V is TRBV6-6 and J is TRBJ1-6; D might be TRBD1 (6 bases). Germline V gene data show CDR1 as MNHNY and CDR2 as SVGAGI (reference sequence). The CDR3 extends over 15 amino acids. V was trimmed by 4 bases and J by 5 bases, leaving 12 bases between them. In DNA form, the CDR3 reads TGTGCCAGCAGTTCCCTGGGACATAATAATTCACCCCTCCACTTT. It translates to CASSSLGHNNSPLHF.

The chain recombines TRBV14 with TRBJ1-2; possibly TRBD1 for D (5 bases). Germline-derived CDR1 and CDR2 are SGHDN and FVKESK. V lost 1 base and J 2 bases, leaving 17 bases between the germline ends. The length of the CDR3 is 17 residues. The DNA for the CDR3 is TGTGCCAGCAGCCAAGCGGGTGGTACAGGACCAAACTATGGCTACACCTTC. Protein sequence: CASSQAGGTGPNYGYTF.

The V call is TRBV11-2, the J call TRBJ2-3; 9 bases fit TRBD2. Germline trimming cut 5 bases from V and 3 bases from J; bases unmatched to any gene: 6. This CDR3 comprises 15 residues. CDR1 and CDR2 from the germline V gene are SGHAT and FQNNGV. CDR3 protein: CASSLAGGGTDTQYF. The CDR3 DNA reads TGTGCCAGCAGCCTGGCGGGGGGGGGTACAGATACGCAGTATTTT.

This clone was detected only once. The chain couples TRBV6-6 to TRBJ2-2, with D tentatively TRBD2 (5 bases). CDR1 is MNHNY and CDR2 is SVGAGI in the germline V gene (reference sequence). Trimming took 0 bases from V and 2 from J, leaving 10 bases between them. The CDR3 extends over 16 amino acids. CDR3 amino acids: CASSYSSGLNTGELFF. The CDR3, as DNA: TGTGCCAGCAGTTACTCGAGCGGCCTAAACACCGGGGAGCTGTTTTTT.

The rearrangement links TRBV6-2 or TRBV6-3 to TRBJ1-2; D not resolved. The ends were cut back, 2 bases at V and 4 bases at J, with 8 bases in the middle. The germline CDR1 and CDR2 sequences are MNHEY and SVGEGT. This CDR3 spans 13 amino acids. The CDR3, as DNA: TGTGCCAGCAGTTACAACAGTCGCTATGGCTACACCTTC. Translation: CASSYNSRYGYTF.